These T cell receptor beta chains were read from a single sample in a study of T cells in Graves' hyperthyroidism and ophthalmopathy. TCRdb reprocessed the multiplex PCR reads via MiXCR and lists one record per CDR3 protein. The sample shows under 350,000 distinct CDR3 sequences, approximately 13% of them seen only once. Sequenced input: blood. All receptors derive from a woman aged 40 to 55 with Graves' ophthalmopathy. The CDR3 runs from the conserved cysteine through the conserved F or W. A D gene is named only where the DNA matches it firmly. Clone size is not always given. Where it is, it says once, few, many or a class for expanded clones.

d_call,v_call,cdr3_length,clone_size,j_call,cdr3_nt,cdr3_aa
TRBD1,TRBV20-1,16,few,TRBJ2-7,TGCAGTGCCCCTAATCCCCGGGACAGCAACTCCTACGAGCAGTACTTC,CSAPNPRDSNSYEQYF
TRBD2,TRBV27,16,few,TRBJ2-2,TGTGCCAGCAGTTCGCTAGCGGGGGCCGACACCGGGGAGCTGTTTTTT,CASSSLAGADTGELFF
TRBD1,TRBV13,15,few,TRBJ1-4,TGTGCCAGCAGCTCGAGAACAGGGGGTAGGGAAAAACTGTTTTTT,CASSSRTGGREKLFF
NA,TRBV27,16,NA,TRBJ1-2,TGTGCCAGCCGCTCCCAAGACAGGTTTACTAACTATGGCTACACCTTC,CASRSQDRFTNYGYTF
NA,TRBV2,15,many,TRBJ2-1,TGTGCCAGCAGTGACCGGCAGGGTGAGCGCAATGAGCAGTTCTTC,CASSDRQGERNEQFF
NA,TRBV10-3,14,many,TRBJ2-2,TGTGCCATCAGTGGGACAGGACTAAACGGGGAGCTGTTTTTT,CAISGTGLNGELFF
TRBD2,TRBV19,16,many,TRBJ2-1,TGTGCCAGCACTCCAGGGTGGACTAGCGGGAGCTATGAGCAGTTCTTC,CASTPGWTSGSYEQFF
NA,TRBV12-3/TRBV12-4,15,many,TRBJ1-1,TGTGCCAGCAGTCTACTGCTTAAGGGCGTCACTGAAGCTTTCTTT,CASSLLLKGVTEAFF
NA,TRBV7-9,14,few,TRBJ2-7,TGTGCCAGCAGCTTAGCTAGCTCTCCCTACGAGCAGTACTTC,CASSLASSPYEQYF
TRBD1,TRBV19,15,NA,TRBJ1-6,TGTGCCAGCGCTTCAAATCCGGGACAGGATTCACCCCTCCACTTT,CASASNPGQDSPLHF
TRBD2,TRBV7-8,19,many,TRBJ2-1,TGTGCCAGCAGCTCTCAAAAACTAGGACTAGGATTAGGGTACAATGAGCAGTTCTTC,CASSSQKLGLGLGYNEQFF
TRBD2,TRBV3-1,18,NA,TRBJ2-3,TGTGCCAGCAGCCAAGAGCGGACTAGCGGGGGGCGGGGGGATACGCAGTATTTT,CASSQERTSGGRGDTQYF
NA,TRBV12-3/TRBV12-4,15,many,TRBJ2-1,TGTGCCAGCACCAGGGGCCCACTCATCGACAATGAGCAGTTCTTC,CASTRGPLIDNEQFF
NA,TRBV6-2/TRBV6-3,11,many,TRBJ2-1,TGTGCCAGCAGTCTGGGTTCTGAGCAGTTCTTC,CASSLGSEQFF
NA,TRBV28,15,NA,TRBJ2-1,TGTGCCAGTTTACTATCGGGTCCCCCAAACAATGAGCAGTTCTTC,CASLLSGPPNNEQFF
TRBD2,TRBV28,16,many,TRBJ2-1,TGTGCCAGCAGTTCTCGTACTAGCGTCAGCTACAATGAGCAGTTCTTC,CASSSRTSVSYNEQFF